Below, 27 T cell receptor beta chains from the same sample are listed, as sequenced in a study of Graves' ophthalmopathy and Graves' hyperthyroidism. Amplification of the TCR beta CDR3 regions used RNA transcripts (as template). The authors performed first-round RT-PCR with HTBI primers and then a second-round multiplex PCR. TCRdb independently ran MiXCR on the multiplex PCR reads; one entry per CDR3 protein. The top ten hold less than 9.5% of the sample, which has about 160,000 distinct CDR3 sequences, 39% seen once. Sequences were obtained from peripheral blood. These receptors were obtained from a man aged 25 to 45 with Graves' ophthalmopathy.

Concerning this clonotype: Relative to the germline gene, one junction end is altered; a read error may explain this. The chain joins TRBV6-1 to TRBJ1-1; no reliable D call. This CDR3 region has 15 residues. The germline CDR1 and CDR2 sequences are MNHNS and SASEGT. As DNA, the CDR3 is TGTGCCGGCAGTGATTGGACGTGGCTGAACACTGAAGCTTTCTTT. Encoded protein: CAGSDWTWLNTEAFF.

Ten or more counts support this clonotype. V gene TRBV10-3 combines with J gene TRBJ2-7, with D possibly being TRBD2 (6 bases). From germline, CDR1 is ENHRY and CDR2 SYGVKD. Trimming pared 4 bases from V and 3 bases from J, leaving 31 bases between. The CDR3 runs to 20 residues. This CDR3 reads CAISVFQERRAGFEGYEQYF. CDR3 nucleotides: TGTGCCATCAGTGTATTTCAAGAAAGGAGGGCGGGATTCGAGGGCTACGAGCAGTACTTC.

This chain connects TRBV7-2 to TRBJ2-7; 8 positions agree with TRBD2. Germline-derived CDR1 and CDR2 are SGHTA and FQGNSA. CDR3 length equals 15 residues. Trimming cost V 5 bases and J 2 bases; bases outside gene matches: 8. Written as DNA, the CDR3 is TGTGCCAGCAGCCCTCCGGGACTAGGTCCCTACGAGCAGTACTTC. As protein: CASSPPGLGPYEQYF.

The sample holds many counts of this clonotype. The rearrangement joins TRBV7-8 to TRBJ2-7; a possible D gene is TRBD2 (5 bases). The CDR3 totals 16 residues. CDR1 and CDR2 from the germline V gene are SGHVS and FQNEAQ. Trimming removed 0 bases at V and 1 base at J, with 13 bases between. In DNA form, the CDR3 reads TGTGCCAGCAGCTTAGCGGCAGCGGTCCTATCCTACGAGCAGTACTTC. Translated, it gives CASSLAAAVLSYEQYF.

V is TRBV20-1 and J is TRBJ1-6; 10 bases are a match to TRBD1. CDR3 size: 17 residues. With 0 bases clipped from V and 3 bases from J, the junction kept 5 bases outside the gene matches. Germline V gene data show CDR1 as DFQATT and CDR2 as SNEGSKA (reference sequence). The CDR3 loop is CSARERDRGYYNSPLHF. CDR3 DNA sequence: TGCAGTGCTAGAGAACGGGACAGGGGATACTATAATTCACCCCTCCACTTT.

This clonotype appeared many times. The V and J genes are TRBV15 and TRBJ2-7; D is possibly TRBD2 (6 bases). CDR3 length: 14 amino acids. Trimming stripped 1 base from V and 1 base from J, with 8 bases between. The germline V gene has CDR1 LNHNV and CDR2 YYDKDF (reference sequence). CDR3 in amino acids: CATSRVAGSYEQYF. In DNA, the CDR3 is TGTGCCACCAGCAGAGTCGCGGGGTCCTACGAGCAGTACTTC.

The genes are TRBV30 and TRBJ2-7; 11 positions agree with TRBD2. The V gene end was trimmed by 4 bases and the J gene end by 6 bases; junction bases not matched to a gene: 14. CDR3 size: 16 residues. The germline V gene has CDR1 GTSNPN and CDR2 SVGIG (reference sequence). CDR3 protein: CAWTPVQLAGASEQYF. CDR3 bases: TGTGCCTGGACCCCCGTCCAACTAGCGGGAGCATCCGAGCAGTACTTC.

At least ten counts were recorded for this clonotype. The genes are TRBV15 and TRBJ2-7; either TRBD1 or TRBD2 may fit D (5 bases each). This CDR3 region has 14 residues. The germline V and J ends were trimmed by 4 bases and 2 bases, with 12 bases remaining between them. Germline CDR1 LNHNV, CDR2 YYDKDF (reference sequence). The CDR3 reads CATSIGVGAYEQYF. Here the CDR3 DNA reads TGTGCCACCAGCATCGGAGTGGGGGCCTACGAGCAGTACTTC.

At least ten counts were recorded for this clonotype. CDR3 loop: CASSTSTYGYTF. CDR3 in DNA: TGTGCCAGCAGCACGTCGACTTATGGCTACACCTTC. The chain combines TRBV7-4 with TRBJ1-2; D is ambiguous. This CDR3 has 12 amino acids. With 5 bases removed from V and 5 bases from J, the gap between germline ends came to 9 bases. Germline CDR1 reads SGHVT; CDR2 reads SQSDAQ.

This clonotype was found many times. This chain connects TRBV7-2 to TRBJ2-7; no reliable D call. Germline V gene sequence: CDR1 SGHTA, CDR2 FQGNSA. The CDR3 length is 12 residues. Trimming stripped 5 bases from V and 7 bases from J, with 12 bases between. This chain's CDR3 is CASSNYRDEQYF. The CDR3 coding sequence is TGTGCCAGCAGCAACTACAGAGATGAGCAGTACTTC.

This clonotype came up many times. This chain connects TRBV25-1 to TRBJ2-2; 7 bases map to TRBD1. Germline lookup yields CDR1 MGHDK and CDR2 SYGVNS. The CDR3 is 13 residues long. V shed 5 bases and J 6 bases; nucleotides not matched to a gene: 3. CDR3: CASSNQGAGELFF. The DNA of the CDR3 is TGTGCCAGCAGTAACCAGGGGGCCGGGGAGCTGTTTTTT.

This clonotype came up many times. The chain uses TRBV20-1 and TRBJ1-2, with D tentatively TRBD1 (5 bases). V was pared by 6 bases and J by 3 bases, with 17 bases between. There are 14 residues in the CDR3. CDR1 is DFQATT, CDR2 SNEGSKA, per germline (reference sequence). The CDR3 here is CSATTENPYYGYTF. As DNA, the CDR3 is TGCAGTGCAACGACAGAGAATCCTTACTATGGCTACACCTTC.

This clonotype was found many times. CDR3: CASDPGDSNQPQHF. CDR3 DNA sequence: TGTGCCAGCGACCCGGGGGATAGCAATCAGCCCCAGCATTTT. This sequence joins TRBV2 and TRBJ1-5; possible D gene TRBD1, 5 bases. Trimming stripped 8 bases from V and 0 bases from J, with 11 bases between. Germline CDR1 and CDR2: SNHLY and FYNNEI. The length of the CDR3 is 14 residues.

The rearrangement links TRBV28 to TRBJ1-5; the match to TRBD1 covers 7 bases. This CDR3 spans 15 amino acids. V was pared by 3 bases and J by 5 bases, with 7 bases of the junction left unmatched. Looked up from germline, CDR1 is MDHEN and CDR2 is SYDVKM. CDR3 region: CASSFPDRMDQPQHF. The CDR3 DNA sequence: TGTGCCAGCAGTTTCCCGGACAGGATGGATCAGCCCCAGCATTTT.

This clonotype occurred a few times. The chain employs TRBV20-1 and TRBJ1-1; D gene unclear. The V end was cut by 0 bases, the J end by 0 bases, with 5 bases between. Germline lookup yields CDR1 DFQATT and CDR2 SNEGSKA (reference sequence). This CDR3 has 13 amino acids. The DNA for the CDR3 is TGCAGTGCTAGAGATGCCCTGAACACTGAAGCTTTCTTT. Translated, it gives CSARDALNTEAFF.

The rearrangement links TRBV6-5 to TRBJ2-5; D unresolved. Trimming left V 0 bases short and J 3 bases short, with 8 bases between. Germline CDR1 and CDR2: MNHEY and SVGAGI. CDR3 length equals 14 residues. The CDR3 nucleotides read TGTGCCAGCAGTTACTCGAATTCTGAAGAGACCCAGTACTTC. Amino acid sequence: CASSYSNSEETQYF.

This clonotype was observed many times. CDR3 nucleotide sequence: TGTGCCAGCAGTTTCCAGGGAAACACCGGGGAGCTGTTTTTT. It codes for CASSFQGNTGELFF. The rearrangement uses TRBV12-3 or TRBV12-4 and TRBJ2-2, with D possibly TRBD1 on 5 matching bases. The CDR3 covers 14 residues. The ends were cut back, 3 bases at V and 2 bases at J, with 7 bases in the middle.

This clonotype showed up many times. V gene TRBV9 combines with J gene TRBJ1-1; TRBD1 is a possible D gene (5 bases). V was clipped by 0 bases and J by 6 bases, with 12 bases between them. CDR1 and CDR2 from the germline V gene are SGDLS and YYNGEE. The CDR3 loop spans 14 amino acids. The CDR3 reads CASSVGGIGAEAFF. The CDR3 DNA is TGTGCCAGCAGCGTAGGAGGAATAGGGGCTGAAGCTTTCTTT. Filled out from reference TRBV9 and TRBJ1-1, the complete variable domain reads DSGVTQTPKHLITATGQRVTLRCSPRSGDLSVYWYQQSLDQGLQFLIQYYNGEERAKGNILERFSAQQFPDLHSELNLSSLELGDSALYFCASSVGGIGAEAFFGQGTRLTVV.

This clonotype showed up many times. This sequence joins TRBV29-1 and TRBJ1-1; D perhaps matches TRBD1 (6 bases). The CDR3 totals 13 residues. CDR1 and CDR2 (germline): SQVTM, ANQGSEA. Written as DNA, the CDR3 is TGCGTATGTTTGGGGGCAATGAACACTGAAGCTTTCTTT. It specifies CVCLGAMNTEAFF. The full variable domain, rest sourced from reference TRBV29-1 and TRBJ1-1, is SAVISQKPSRDICQRGTSLTIQCQVDSQVTMMFWYRQQPGQSLTLIATANQGSEATYESGFVIDKFPISRPNLTFSTLTVSNMSPEDSSIYLCVCLGAMNTEAFFGQGTRLTVV.

This clonotype was detected ten times or more. This chain uses TRBV6-2 or TRBV6-3 with TRBJ1-1; no clear D gene. Trimming stripped 2 bases from V and 1 base from J, with 5 bases between. CDR3 size: 13 residues. From germline, CDR1 is MNHEY and CDR2 SVGEGT. As DNA, the CDR3 is TGTGCCAGCAGTTACAGGACGAACACTGAAGCTTTCTTT. Protein sequence: CASSYRTNTEAFF.

Ten or more counts support this clonotype. The CDR3 loop reads CASSNGSPRDEQYF. In DNA form, the CDR3 reads TGTGCCAGCAGTAACGGGAGTCCACGGGACGAGCAGTACTTC. The chain links TRBV7-9 to TRBJ2-7; D is perhaps TRBD2 (6 bases). Trimming cost V 6 bases and J 5 bases, with 17 bases left between them. Germline CDR1 and CDR2: SEHNR and FQNEAQ (reference sequence). The CDR3 consists of 14 residues. Filled out from reference TRBV7-9 and TRBJ2-7, the complete variable domain reads DTGVSQNPRHKITKRGQNVTFRCDPISEHNRLYWYRQTLGQGPEFLTYFQNEAQLEKSRLLSDRFSAERPKGSFSTLEIQRTEQGDSAMYLCASSNGSPRDEQYFGPGTRLTVT.

This clonotype was found many times. Written as DNA, the CDR3 is TGTGCTAGTGGTCCCCCAGGTCGTTACTATGGCTACACCTTC. It encodes CASGPPGRYYGYTF. The gene calls are TRBV12-5 and TRBJ1-2; D is ambiguous. Germline assignment: CDR1 LGHNT and CDR2 FRNRAP. The CDR3 spans 14 residues. V lost 5 bases to trimming and J lost 3 bases, with 13 bases between them.

This clonotype was picked up one time. V and J are TRBV9 and TRBJ2-2, with D perhaps assigned TRBD1 or TRBD2 (5 bases each). Trimming removed 3 bases from V and 4 bases from J, with 7 bases in between. The CDR3 has 13 amino acids. Germline values: CDR1 SGDLS, CDR2 YYNGEE. CDR3 region: CASSAGTTGELFF. The CDR3 nucleotides read TGTGCCAGCAGCGCAGGGACCACCGGGGAGCTGTTTTTT.

This clonotype is a singleton in its sample. The chain couples TRBV20-1 to TRBJ2-7; D is perhaps TRBD1 or TRBD2 (5 bases each). V lost 3 bases and J lost 5, with 17 bases in between. The CDR3 spans 14 residues. Looked up from germline, CDR1 is DFQATT and CDR2 is SNEGSKA (reference sequence). CDR3 sequence: CSARSGREVHEQYF. The CDR3, as DNA: TGCAGTGCTAGGAGCGGCAGGGAAGTTCACGAGCAGTACTTC.

V is TRBV12-3 or TRBV12-4 and J is TRBJ2-7; D may be TRBD1 (5 bases). This CDR3 region has 14 residues. V lost 2 bases to trimming and J lost 7 bases, with 15 bases between them. This chain's CDR3 is CASSLRLGQGEQYF. Written as DNA, the CDR3 is TGTGCCAGCAGTTTAAGATTAGGGCAGGGAGAGCAGTACTTC.

This clonotype has at least ten counts. This chain joins TRBV9 and TRBJ2-7; weak D call: TRBD1 (5 bases). V was trimmed by 3 bases and J by 4 bases, leaving 11 bases between them. The CDR3 contains 13 residues. The germline V gene has CDR1 SGDLS and CDR2 YYNGEE. In DNA, the CDR3 is TGTGCCAGCAGCGCTCCCCAGGGATACGAGCAGTACTTC. As protein: CASSAPQGYEQYF. Full variable domain (missing parts from reference TRBV9 and TRBJ2-7): DSGVTQTPKHLITATGQRVTLRCSPRSGDLSVYWYQQSLDQGLQFLIQYYNGEERAKGNILERFSAQQFPDLHSELNLSSLELGDSALYFCASSAPQGYEQYFGPGTRLTVT.

This clonotype was seen many times. In DNA form, the CDR3 reads TGCGCCAGCACCCCCCTATGGGCAGGGGGCCCTCATAGCAATCAGCCCCAGCATTTT. Translated: CASTPLWAGGPHSNQPQHF. The chain couples TRBV5-1 to TRBJ1-5; 8 nucleotides line up with TRBD1. The V gene's germline CDR1 is SGHRS and CDR2 YFSETQ. CDR3 length: 19 amino acids. V gave up 6 bases and J gave up 0 bases; unmatched junction bases: 17.